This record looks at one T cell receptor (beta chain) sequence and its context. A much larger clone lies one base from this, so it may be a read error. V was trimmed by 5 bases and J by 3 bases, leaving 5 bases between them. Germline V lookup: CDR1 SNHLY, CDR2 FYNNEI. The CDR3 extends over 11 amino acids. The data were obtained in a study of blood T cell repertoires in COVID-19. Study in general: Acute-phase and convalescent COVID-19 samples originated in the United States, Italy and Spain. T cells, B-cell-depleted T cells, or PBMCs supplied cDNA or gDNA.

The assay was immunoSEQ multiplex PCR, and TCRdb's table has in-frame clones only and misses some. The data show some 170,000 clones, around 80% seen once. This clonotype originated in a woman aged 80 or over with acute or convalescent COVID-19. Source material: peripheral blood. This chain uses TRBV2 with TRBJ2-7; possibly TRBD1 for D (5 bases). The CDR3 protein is CASSTGYEQYF. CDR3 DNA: TGTGCCAGCAGTACAGGCTACGAGCAGTACTTC.